This TCR beta chain was observed in a study of cytomegalovirus exposure and HLA in healthy donors. The PCR contained 60 Vbeta and 13 Jbeta primers. Libraries were prepared by immunoSEQ multiplex PCR; TCRdb keeps only in-frame clonotypes and omits some of them. This table lists approximately 45,000 clones. Donors had nominal health at sampling but likely had unrecorded immune exposures. Trimming took 2 bases from V and 4 from J, leaving 20 bases between them. CDR1 and CDR2 from the germline V gene are SQVTM and ANQGSEA. The CDR3 totals 16 residues. The sequencing sample was made of PBMCs. The gene calls are TRBV29-1 and TRBJ1-1, with D maybe TRBD1 (6 bases). This receptor was identified in a woman aged 40 to 55 in good health and CMV-seronegative. The CDR3 nucleotides are TGCAGCGTTGAAACCAGGGGAAAGGCCTCGGGCACTGAAGCTTTCTTT. It is translated as CSVETRGKASGTEAFF.